This passage covers 7 T cell receptor beta chains from one sample sequenced in a study of blood T cell repertoires in COVID-19. TCRdb's table, derived via immunoSEQ multiplex PCR, lists solely in-frame clones and lacks some. This sample carries 200,000 to 300,000 clones, 87% of them seen once, and the ten largest clones take 2% to 2.5%. The sequenced sample was peripheral blood. These receptor sequences come from a woman in her forties or fifties with acute or convalescent COVID-19.

This sequence joins TRBV12-3 or TRBV12-4 and TRBJ2-5; 7 bases fit TRBD2. This CDR3 region has 13 residues. Losses at the gene ends were 8 bases for V and 9 bases for J; bases not matched to a gene: 12. The CDR3 region has the DNA TGTGCCAGCTCGGCGGGGGTTGGTCGAGCCCAGTACTTC. Translation gives CASSAGVGRAQYF.

This rearrangement joins TRBV28 to TRBJ2-3, with D possibly being TRBD2 (6 bases). This CDR3 spans 15 amino acids. V dropped 3 bases and J dropped 2 bases, with 12 bases sitting between them. Germline values: CDR1 MDHEN, CDR2 SYDVKM. Here the CDR3 reads CASSFVAGYTDTQYF. CDR3 sequence (DNA): TGTGCCAGCAGTTTCGTGGCGGGATACACAGATACGCAGTATTTT.

The genes are TRBV7-3 and TRBJ1-4; D gene unclear. Trimming took off 5 bases at V and 8 bases at J, with 12 bases between the two ends. Per the germline V gene, CDR1 is SGHTA and CDR2 is FQGTGA. The CDR3 has 13 residues. The CDR3 bases are TGTGCCAGCAGCCTACGGCACAGAGAAAAACTGTTTTTT. This codes for CASSLRHREKLFF.

The chain has TRBV3-1 (or the pseudogene TRBV3-2) and TRBJ1-3; 10 bases are shared with TRBD1. CDR3 length: 15 amino acids. Trimming cost V 4 bases and J 3 bases; bases outside gene matches: 3. From germline, CDR1 is LGHDT and CDR2 YNNKEL (reference sequence). The CDR3 nucleotides are TGTGCCAGCAGCCCGGGACAGGGGATTGGAAACACCATATATTTT. It codes for CASSPGQGIGNTIYF.

V gene TRBV28 combines with J gene TRBJ2-1; D unclear. The CDR3 is 12 residues long. V was shortened by 6 bases and J by 9 bases, with 12 bases between the two germline ends. Germline values: CDR1 MDHEN, CDR2 SYDVKM. CDR3 sequence: CASSLLLSEQFF. DNA for the CDR3: TGTGCCAGCAGCCTCCTACTGAGTGAGCAGTTCTTC.

The chain uses TRBV28 and TRBJ2-3; 7 bases match TRBD2. This CDR3 is built from 15 residues. Germline CDR1 and CDR2: MDHEN and SYDVKM. V dropped 2 bases and J dropped 5; count of bases not matched to a gene: 7. CDR3 region: CASSLVGEGIDTQYF. The CDR3 DNA follows: TGTGCCAGCAGTTTAGTCGGGGAGGGGATAGATACGCAGTATTTT.

The rearrangement joins TRBV28 to TRBJ1-5, with D perhaps TRBD1 (6 bases). The CDR3 is made up of 15 amino acids. Germline CDR1 and CDR2: MDHEN and SYDVKM. With 7 bases removed from V and 5 bases from J, the gap between germline ends came to 18 bases. CDR3 region: CASTSPTGTDQPQHF. The CDR3 DNA reads TGTGCCAGCACTTCCCCCACAGGGACCGATCAGCCCCAGCATTTT.